These 32 T cell receptor beta chains originate from one sample sequenced in a study of human T cells and chemical hapten exposure. Using its own MiXCR run on the RACE reads, TCRdb lists one record per CDR3 protein. The table lists approximately 400,000 distinct CDR3 sequences, approximately 5% of them singletons, with around 2.6% in the top ten. Regarding time point: pre-sensitization, week 0. Stated treatment: therapeutic diphenylcyclopropenone sensitization with weekly scalp DPC. The source material was whole blood, sampled in connection with sensitization to the hapten diphenylcyclopropenone (DPC). These TCRs come from a woman in her fifties or sixties with alopecia areata. Some clones in this sample may be carry-over from other donors' samples.

This clonotype was detected ten times or more. The V and J genes are TRBV2 and TRBJ2-2; D not certain. Germline V lookup: CDR1 SNHLY, CDR2 FYNNEI. Deletions cut 1 base from V and 7 bases from J, with 7 bases between. The CDR3 runs 13 residues. The chain's CDR3 is CASSEEFSGELFF. The CDR3 bases are TGTGCCAGCAGTGAAGAGTTTAGCGGGGAGCTGTTTTTT.

This clonotype occurred a few times. The V call is TRBV24-1, the J call TRBJ2-1; no firm D call. The germline V gene has CDR1 KGHDR and CDR2 SFDVKD. V was shortened by 4 bases and J by 6 bases, with 12 bases between the two germline ends. There are 14 residues in the CDR3. Here the CDR3 DNA reads TGTGCCACCAGTGACGCCAACATTGTCAATGAGCAGTTCTTC. Translated, it gives CATSDANIVNEQFF.

This clonotype was detected many times. The rearrangement links TRBV20-1 to TRBJ2-5; 8 positions match TRBD2. J lost 4 bases, V lost 3 bases, and 10 bases had no gene match. The CDR3 contains 15 residues. The germline CDR1 and CDR2 sequences are DFQATT and SNEGSKA (reference sequence). In DNA, the CDR3 is TGCAGTGCTAGGCCCAGCGGGGGCCCGATAGAGACCCAGTACTTC. This translates into CSARPSGGPIETQYF.

This clonotype was counted a few times. The gene calls are TRBV29-1 and TRBJ1-2; D is ambiguous. Per germline, CDR1 SQVTM and CDR2 ANQGSEA. Trimming removed 6 bases from V and 3 bases from J, with 14 bases in between. This CDR3 comprises 13 residues. Here the CDR3 reads CSVPLGADYGYTF. The CDR3, as DNA: TGCAGCGTCCCTTTGGGCGCGGACTATGGCTACACCTTC.

This clonotype came up many times. The V call is TRBV29-1, the J call TRBJ2-1; D is perhaps TRBD1 (6 bases). The CDR3 has 12 amino acids. Germline CDR1 and CDR2: SQVTM and ANQGSEA. V lost 2 bases, J lost 9 bases, and 11 bases lay in between. CDR3 coding DNA: TGCAGCGTTGAAAACAGGGTAGGTGAGCAGTTCTTC. Translated, it gives CSVENRVGEQFF.

In the case of this clonotype: A much larger clone is a single base away; this may be a read error. This chain links TRBV12-3 or TRBV12-4 with TRBJ2-2; 9 bases fit TRBD1. There are 16 residues in the CDR3. Here the CDR3 reads CASSSRTGANTWELFF. The CDR3 DNA follows: TGTGCCAGCAGTTCCCGGACAGGGGCGAACACCTGGGAGCTGTTTTTT.

This clonotype occurred a few times. The J gene is TRBJ2-6, the V gene TRBV6-5; D assignment may be TRBD1 or TRBD2 (5 bases each). This CDR3 has 16 residues. Deletions cut 4 bases from V and 0 bases from J, with 10 bases between. Looked up from germline, CDR1 is MNHEY and CDR2 is SVGAGI. The CDR3 is CASSSGAPSGANVLTF. CDR3 bases: TGTGCCAGCAGTTCCGGGGCTCCCTCTGGGGCCAACGTCCTGACTTTC.

In this sample, this clonotype turned up many times. The chain joins TRBV2 to TRBJ2-3; 7 nucleotides agree with TRBD1. Losses at the gene ends were 4 bases for V and 0 bases for J; bases not matched to a gene: 4. Germline V gene lookup returns CDR1 SNHLY and CDR2 FYNNEI. CDR3 length: 15 amino acids. In DNA, the CDR3 is TGTGCCAGCAGTGGACAGGGAACTAGCACAGATACGCAGTATTTT. Translating it yields CASSGQGTSTDTQYF. Drawing the rest from reference TRBV2 and TRBJ2-3, the complete variable domain is EPEVTQTPSHQVTQMGQEVILRCVPISNHLYFYWYRQILGQKVEFLVSFYNNEISEKSEIFDDQFSVERPDGSNFTLKIRSTKLEDSAMYFCASSGQGTSTDTQYFGPGTRLTVL.

With regard to this clonotype: This may be a read error, as it is one base from a much larger clone. CDR3 nucleotides: TGTGCCAGCGGCTTAGGGAGAGGAGGGGCACGGAACACTGAAGCTTTCTTT. It yields the protein CASGLGRGGARNTEAFF. This chain links TRBV7-6 with TRBJ1-1, with D tentatively TRBD1 (5 bases). Germline V gene sequence: CDR1 SGHVS, CDR2 FNYEAQ. This CDR3 has 17 amino acids.

The rearrangement links TRBV27 to TRBJ1-1; no reliable D call. The CDR3 is 14 residues long. Trimming cost V 4 bases and J 1 base, with 10 bases left between them. Germline CDR1 and CDR2: MNHEY and SMNVEV (reference sequence). The CDR3 DNA reads TGTGCCAGCAGTTCATTACGTGGGAACACTGAAGCTTTCTTT. Translated: CASSSLRGNTEAFF.

The chain employs TRBV18 and TRBJ1-2; 7 bases map to TRBD1. Germline CDR1 is KGHSH and CDR2 is LQKENI. CDR3 size: 15 residues. The junction had 11 bases not matched to a gene; V was cut back by 6 bases and J by 4 bases. Written as DNA, the CDR3 is TGTGCCAGCTCCCCGGAACTGACAGGGACCTATGGCTACACCTTC. It translates to CASSPELTGTYGYTF.

The sample holds many counts of this clonotype. V and J are TRBV6-5 and TRBJ1-2, with 10 bases aligning to TRBD1. V was pared by 2 bases and J by 4 bases, with 13 bases of the junction left unmatched. This CDR3 is built from 18 residues. The germline V gene has CDR1 MNHEY and CDR2 SVGAGI. The CDR3 nucleotides read TGTGCCAGCAGTTACCATTCGACAGGGGGCCGAGTCGGCTATGGCTACACCTTC. Its translation: CASSYHSTGGRVGYGYTF.

Ten or more counts support this clonotype. This chain links TRBV2 with TRBJ1-1; 9 bases match TRBD1. The CDR3 extends over 13 amino acids. CDR1 and CDR2 (germline): SNHLY, FYNNEI. The J segment lost 6 bases and the V segment lost 7 bases, leaving 6 bases of the junction unmatched. As DNA, the CDR3 is TGTGCCAGCAACCCAAGACAGGGGGCTGAAGCTTTCTTT. It codes for CASNPRQGAEAFF. Full variable domain (outside the CDR3, taken from reference TRBV2 and TRBJ1-1): EPEVTQTPSHQVTQMGQEVILRCVPISNHLYFYWYRQILGQKVEFLVSFYNNEISEKSEIFDDQFSVERPDGSNFTLKIRSTKLEDSAMYFCASNPRQGAEAFFGQGTRLTVV.

This rearrangement joins TRBV10-3 to TRBJ1-2; D is unclear. The CDR3 totals 15 residues. Germline V gene lookup returns CDR1 ENHRY and CDR2 SYGVKD. Trimming pared 0 bases from V and 0 bases from J, leaving 8 bases between. CDR3 residues: CAISESTGANYGYTF. In DNA, the CDR3 is TGTGCCATCAGTGAGTCCACGGGAGCTAACTATGGCTACACCTTC.

This clonotype was seen ten or more times. The rearrangement joins TRBV6-5 to TRBJ2-1; unclear D gene. The ends were cut back, 10 bases at V and 1 base at J, with 8 bases in the middle. Per the germline V gene, CDR1 is MNHEY and CDR2 is SVGAGI. The CDR3 contains 12 residues. The CDR3: CATGRSYNEQFF. The CDR3 nucleotides are TGTGCCACCGGACGGTCCTACAATGAGCAGTTCTTC.

This clonotype has ten or more counts. The chain links TRBV20-1 to TRBJ2-2, with 7 bases matching TRBD2. The CDR3 covers 17 residues. V dropped 0 bases and J dropped 3; count of bases not matched to a gene: 10. CDR1 and CDR2 (germline): DFQATT, SNEGSKA (reference sequence). In DNA form, the CDR3 reads TGCAGTGCTAGAGATAGTGGGAGTAGCGGGTACACCGGGGAGCTGTTTTTT. This gives the protein CSARDSGSSGYTGELFF.

Ten or more counts support this clonotype. The chain carries TRBV30 and TRBJ1-1; D uncertain. V lost 6 bases to trimming and J lost 3 bases, with 8 bases between them. The CDR3 spans 11 residues. Germline CDR1 reads GTSNPN; CDR2 reads SVGIG (reference sequence). The CDR3 DNA reads as TGTGCCTGTATCAAATACACTGAAGCTTTCTTT. This gives the protein CACIKYTEAFF.

The chain recombines TRBV7-9 with TRBJ2-1; D is unresolved. Germline CDR1 and CDR2: SEHNR and FQNEAQ (reference sequence). The CDR3 consists of 11 residues. Trimming shortened V by 7 bases and J by 7 bases, and 8 bases separated the two germline ends. The DNA for the CDR3 is TGTGCCAGCACCCACACTAATGAGCAGTTCTTC. Translation: CASTHTNEQFF. The variable domain in full, completed from reference TRBV7-9 and TRBJ2-1, reads DTGVSQNPRHKITKRGQNVTFRCDPISEHNRLYWYRQTLGQGPEFLTYFQNEAQLEKSRLLSDRFSAERPKGSFSTLEIQRTEQGDSAMYLCASTHTNEQFFGPGTRLTVL.

This clonotype was counted only a few times. V usage is TRBV12-5 and J usage is TRBJ2-3, with 7 positions matching TRBD2. This CDR3 is 12 amino acids long. J gave up 7 bases and V 6 bases, and 4 bases lay outside the gene matches. Germline V gene data show CDR1 as LGHNT and CDR2 as FRNRAP. The CDR3 DNA sequence: TGTGCTAGTGGGGAGGGACTAAATACGCAGTATTTT. Translation: CASGEGLNTQYF.

Ten or more counts support this clonotype. This chain links TRBV18 with TRBJ1-1; 9 bases map to TRBD1. With 2 bases clipped from V and 9 bases from J, the junction kept 13 bases outside the gene matches. CDR1 and CDR2 (germline): KGHSH, LQKENI. The CDR3 length is 16 residues. As DNA, the CDR3 is TGTGCCAGCTCACCAGGATTACCCGGGACAGGGTCGAAAGCTTTCTTT. This gives the protein CASSPGLPGTGSKAFF.

This clonotype occurred many times. The chain joins TRBV20-1 to TRBJ2-7; 7 nucleotides match TRBD1. The CDR3 contains 14 residues. Germline values: CDR1 DFQATT, CDR2 SNEGSKA (reference sequence). The junction had 9 bases not matched to a gene; V was cut back by 6 bases and J by 1 base. The CDR3 DNA reads TGCAGTGCCCCCACACAGGGGTTTTCCTACGAGCAGTACTTC. It codes for CSAPTQGFSYEQYF.

The chain uses TRBV2 and TRBJ2-7; TRBD1 matches 8 bases. The CDR3 has 13 residues. Germline CDR1 SNHLY, CDR2 FYNNEI. V was clipped by 3 bases and J by 4 bases; unmatched bases: 2. The CDR3 sequence: CASSEDRVYEQYF. The CDR3 DNA follows: TGTGCCAGCAGTGAGGACAGGGTGTACGAGCAGTACTTC.

This clonotype has more than one count but fewer than ten. The chain employs TRBV12-3 or TRBV12-4 and TRBJ2-3, with D tentatively TRBD1 or TRBD2 (5 bases each). The V gene lost 2 bases and the J gene lost 1 base, with 7 bases spanning the gap. This CDR3 has 14 residues. The CDR3 coding sequence is TGTGCCAGCAGTTTACGGGACCGCACAGATACGCAGTATTTT. Translation gives CASSLRDRTDTQYF.

This clonotype has just one count. V is TRBV20-1 and J is TRBJ2-7; 9 bases agree with TRBD1. The germline CDR1 and CDR2 sequences are DFQATT and SNEGSKA (reference sequence). V lost 6 bases and J lost 7; bases outside the gene matches: 13. The CDR3 contains 14 residues. DNA for the CDR3: TGCAGTGCGGATCAACAGGGGGCGCATACTGAGCAGTACTTC. Encoded protein: CSADQQGAHTEQYF.

The chain couples TRBV2 to TRBJ2-3; the D is unclear. Trimming cost V 10 bases and J 5 bases, with 7 bases left between them. Germline loops: CDR1 SNHLY, CDR2 FYNNEI. CDR3 length: 10 amino acids. The CDR3 sequence: CAIEGDTQYF. Here the CDR3 DNA reads TGTGCCATCGAAGGAGATACGCAGTATTTT.

The sample holds many counts of this clonotype. The chain has TRBV12-3 or TRBV12-4 and TRBJ2-1, with 9 bases that match TRBD1. J was trimmed by 5 bases and V by 6 bases; bases with no gene match: 8. The CDR3 runs 15 residues. CDR3 sequence reads: CASSQDRGGNNEQFF. The CDR3, as DNA: TGTGCCAGCAGCCAAGACAGGGGGGGTAACAATGAGCAGTTCTTC.

This clonotype occurred many times. V and J are TRBV6-5 and TRBJ2-7; 10 bases are shared with TRBD1. CDR1 and CDR2 from the germline V gene are MNHEY and SVGAGI. Losses at the gene ends were 5 bases for V and 6 bases for J; bases not matched to a gene: 10. This CDR3 spans 15 amino acids. In DNA form, the CDR3 reads TGTGCCAGCAGTCCAGGGTGGACAGGGGGAGCCGAGCAGTACTTC. It encodes CASSPGWTGGAEQYF.

This clonotype was detected a few times. The chain combines TRBV6-2 or TRBV6-3 with TRBJ1-2; D is uncertain. V lost 6 bases and J lost 8, with 16 bases in between. The V gene's germline CDR1 is MNHEY and CDR2 SVGEGT. This CDR3 is built from 13 residues. The CDR3 nucleotides read TGTGCCAGCAGCCCCGCGGCTGGGAGAGGCTACACCTTC. As protein: CASSPAAGRGYTF.

This clonotype came up many times. V gene TRBV28 combines with J gene TRBJ1-1, with TRBD1 matching over 8 bases. Losses at the gene ends were 6 bases for V and 6 bases for J; bases not matched to a gene: 0. The CDR3 consists of 11 residues. CDR1 MDHEN and CDR2 SYDVKM come from the germline V gene. CDR3 protein: CASRDRAEAFF. As DNA, the CDR3 is TGTGCCAGCAGGGACAGGGCTGAAGCTTTCTTT.

On this clonotype: A read error is likely, as this CDR3 ends without the conserved phenylalanine or tryptophan. For the CDR3, the DNA is TGTGCCAGCAGTTTGGGCAGAGAAGCTTTCCTT. Translation: CASSLGREAFL. The chain recombines TRBV12-3 or TRBV12-4 with TRBJ1-1; no clear D. There are 11 residues in the CDR3. Trimming shortened V by 3 bases and J by 8 bases, and 7 bases separated the two germline ends.

This clonotype occurred a few times. The V call is TRBV2, the J call TRBJ1-5; D unclear. The V gene's germline CDR1 is SNHLY and CDR2 FYNNEI. The CDR3 loop spans 14 amino acids. V lost 4 bases and J lost 5, with 12 bases in between. The CDR3 region is CASSASPTHQPQHF. In DNA, the CDR3 is TGTGCCAGCAGTGCTAGTCCGACTCATCAGCCCCAGCATTTT.

This clonotype was found many times. V gene TRBV12-5 combines with J gene TRBJ2-4, with TRBD2 as a possible D gene (6 bases). Germline lookup yields CDR1 LGHNT and CDR2 FRNRAP. CDR3 length: 17 residues. Trimming cost V 0 bases and J 6 bases, with 18 bases left between them. The CDR3 sequence: CASGLVQPSEKGNIQYF. The CDR3 bases are TGTGCTAGTGGTTTGGTACAGCCTAGCGAGAAGGGAAACATTCAGTACTTC.